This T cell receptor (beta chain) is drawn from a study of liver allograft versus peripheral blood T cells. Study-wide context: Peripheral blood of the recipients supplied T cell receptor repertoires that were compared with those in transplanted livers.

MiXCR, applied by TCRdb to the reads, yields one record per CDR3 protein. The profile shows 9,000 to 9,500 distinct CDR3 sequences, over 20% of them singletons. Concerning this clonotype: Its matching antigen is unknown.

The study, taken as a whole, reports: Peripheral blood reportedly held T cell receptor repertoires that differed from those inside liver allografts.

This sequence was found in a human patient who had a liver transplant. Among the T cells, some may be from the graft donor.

CDR3 DNA sequence: TGTGCCAGCAGTCGACTAATCGTACCCGGGACCCAGTACTTC. Residues: CASSRLIVPGTQYF. The chain recombines TRBV6-7 with TRBJ2-5; TRBD2 is a possible D gene (5 bases). TRBV6-7 is known as an ORF, though its function is uncertain. The CDR3 is 14 residues long. V lost 5 bases and J lost 7, with 17 bases in between.